Below, one T cell receptor beta chain is given with its context. Its antigen is as yet unknown. This entry comes from a study of memory CD4+ T cells and cytomegalovirus serostatus. General study findings and limits: About 40% of the roughly 160 known CMV-associated TCRbeta sequences appeared in CD4+ memory. Suggested: most of the CMV-linked TCR signature lies in CD4+ memory cells.

Sequencing was performed with immunoSEQ multiplex PCR; in TCRdb, only in-frame clones are kept and a portion is missing. The data show about 57,000 clones, more than 60% seen once. The sort gate was single viable CD3+CD4+CD8-CD45RO+ cells for memory CD4+ T cells. CMV serostatus came from serum IgG against pp150, pp28, p38, p52. After thawing, CD4+ T cells were positively selected. The CDR3 extends over 15 amino acids. Looked up from germline, CDR1 is GTSNPN and CDR2 is SVGIG (reference sequence). The V gene lost 3 bases and the J gene lost 7 bases, with 19 bases spanning the gap. The sample was memory CD4+ T cells from blood. The TCR sequence derives from an adult in good health and CMV-seronegative. This sequence joins TRBV30 and TRBJ1-5; TRBD1 is a possible D gene (5 bases). The CDR3 sequence: CAWSLDSGRKQPQHF. In DNA, the CDR3 is TGTGCCTGGAGCCTAGACAGCGGAAGAAAACAGCCCCAGCATTTT.